The rows below give T cell receptor beta chains drawn from one sample of a study of response to subunit inactivated influenza vaccine. TCRdb used MiXCR to reprocess the RT-PCR reads, holding one entry per CDR3 protein. Seen here are over 450,000 distinct CDR3 sequences, approximately 13% observed once, and the top ten hold about 12%. Sample: PBMCs from blood, taken roughly 48 days after vaccination. The receptors derive from a man aged 45-65 years who received an inactivated influenza vaccine. The CDR3 runs from the conserved cysteine through the conserved F or W. A D gene is named only where the DNA matches it firmly. Not all rows give a size; the values are once, few, many and, for expanded clones, a class.

>TRBV4-3|-|-|TRBJ2-3
CASSQDLGTPITDTQYF
TGCGCCAGCAGCCAAGACCTTGGGACTCCAATCACAGATACGCAGTATTTT
>TRBV20-1|-|-|TRBJ1-5
CSARQQDSNQPQHF
TGCAGTGCTAGACAACAGGATAGCAATCAGCCCCAGCATTTT
>TRBV4-1|TRBD1|-|TRBJ2-3
CASSPNAVGQGTDTQYF
TGCGCCAGCAGCCCGAATGCTGTGGGACAGGGAACAGATACGCAGTATTTT
>TRBV27|-|few|TRBJ1-2
CASSLNPGGAWGYTF
TGTGCCAGCAGTTTAAATCCGGGGGGAGCGTGGGGCTACACCTTC
>TRBV7-8|-|few|TRBJ2-5
CASSLAYGLKTQYF
TGTGCCAGCAGCTTAGCTTACGGGCTTAAGACCCAGTACTTC
>TRBV10-3|TRBD2|many|TRBJ2-5
CAASSSGKETQYF
TGTGCCGCAAGTTCGAGCGGGAAAGAGACCCAGTACTTC
>TRBV28|-|few|TRBJ2-2
CASSLAGALFGELFF
TGTGCCAGCAGTCTCGCGGGGGCCCTATTCGGGGAGCTGTTTTTT
>TRBV12-3/TRBV12-4|TRBD2|many|TRBJ2-5
CASSLAGLAGGRETQYF
TGTGCCAGCAGTTTAGCGGGACTAGCGGGGGGGCGGGAGACCCAGTACTTC
>TRBV4-1|-|many|TRBJ1-1
CASSQVGRAFF
TGCGCCAGCAGCCAAGTGGGGCGCGCTTTCTTT
>TRBV6-2/TRBV6-3|TRBD2|few|TRBJ2-5
CASSYTSGLVRVDQETQYF
TGTGCCAGCAGTTACACATCGGGACTAGTTCGAGTCGACCAAGAGACCCAGTACTTC
>TRBV25-1|-|-|TRBJ1-1
CASSEVNPWEAFF
TGTGCCAGCAGTGAAGTCAACCCGTGGGAAGCTTTCTTT
>TRBV12-3/TRBV12-4|TRBD1|few|TRBJ1-4
CASTLRQGASEKLFF
TGTGCCAGCACCTTGCGACAGGGGGCTAGTGAAAAACTGTTTTTT
>TRBV20-1|TRBD2|few|TRBJ2-1
CCARGSLAGGSNNEQFF
TGCTGTGCTAGAGGAAGCTTAGCGGGAGGGTCAAACAATGAGCAGTTCTTC
>TRBV29-1|TRBD1|-|TRBJ1-2
CSVGDRGHYYGYTF
TGCAGCGTTGGGGACAGGGGGCACTACTATGGCTACACCTTC
>TRBV5-1|-|few|TRBJ2-3
CASGMDTDTQYF
TGCGCCAGCGGAATGGATACAGATACGCAGTATTTT
>TRBV14|-|-|TRBJ1-2
CASSPLGPAKTNYGYTF
TGTGCCAGCAGCCCGCTGGGGCCGGCAAAAACTAACTATGGCTACACCTTC
>TRBV6-2/TRBV6-3|-|many|TRBJ2-7
CASSGHRVDLSEQYF
TGTGCCAGCAGTGGACACAGGGTCGACCTCTCCGAGCAGTACTTC
>TRBV6-1|TRBD2|-|TRBJ2-3
CASSRTSGSLADTQYF
TGTGCCAGCAGTCGGACTAGCGGGAGTCTCGCAGATACGCAGTATTTT
>TRBV29-1|-|-|TRBJ1-1
CSVEDPIGAFF
TGCAGCGTTGAAGACCCGATAGGAGCTTTCTTT
>TRBV10-3|TRBD2|many|TRBJ2-7
CAISESTPLAGGKSTEQYF
TGTGCCATCAGTGAGTCGACTCCCCTAGCGGGAGGAAAGTCTACCGAGCAGTACTTC
>TRBV12-3/TRBV12-4|-|few|TRBJ1-1
CASTPVPNTEAFF
TGTGCCAGCACTCCAGTCCCGAACACTGAAGCTTTCTTT
>TRBV5-1|-|-|TRBJ2-3
CASSSEGPRDTQYF
TGCGCCAGCAGCTCGGAGGGCCCCAGAGATACGCAGTATTTT
>TRBV9|-|-|TRBJ2-5
CASSVGWTQETQYF
TGTGCCAGCAGCGTAGGATGGACGCAAGAGACCCAGTACTTC
>TRBV12-3/TRBV12-4|-|few|TRBJ1-6
CASSLQANSPLHF
TGTGCCAGCAGTTTACAGGCCAATTCACCCCTCCACTTT
>TRBV28|-|-|TRBJ2-5
CASSLFAGPQETQYF
TGTGCCAGCAGTTTATTCGCGGGGCCACAAGAGACCCAGTACTTC
>TRBV6-1|-|-|TRBJ2-7
CASSEVFEVNSYEQYF
TGTGCCAGCAGTGAAGTGTTCGAGGTTAACTCCTACGAGCAGTACTTC
>TRBV10-3|TRBD2|few|TRBJ2-3
CAIAGNTDTQYF
TGTGCCATAGCGGGGAACACAGATACGCAGTATTTT
>TRBV20-1|-|few|TRBJ2-6
CSAGTSSGANVLTF
TGCAGTGCCGGGACAAGCTCTGGGGCCAACGTCCTGACTTTC
>TRBV2|TRBD2|few|TRBJ2-5
CASTFTSGGQETQYF
TGTGCCAGCACCTTTACTAGCGGGGGACAAGAGACCCAGTACTTC
>TRBV6-2/TRBV6-3|-|-|TRBJ2-3
CASSSLALSTDTQYF
TGTGCCAGCAGTTCCCTAGCGCTCAGCACAGATACGCAGTATTTT
>TRBV4-2|-|few|TRBJ1-5
CASSQGATGNQPQHF
TGTGCCAGCAGCCAAGGGGCGACAGGAAATCAGCCCCAGCATTTT
>TRBV3-1|-|-|TRBJ2-2
CASSVGRWGGELFF
TGTGCCAGCAGCGTCGGACGGTGGGGCGGGGAGCTGTTTTTT
>TRBV12-3/TRBV12-4|TRBD1|few|TRBJ1-5
CASSLGTGVVQAQHF
TGTGCCAGCAGTTTAGGGACAGGGGTAGTACAGGCCCAGCATTTT
>TRBV7-9|-|-|TRBJ1-6
CASSIPGDHYNSPLHF
TGTGCCAGCAGCATCCCAGGGGACCATTATAATTCACCCCTCCACTTT
>TRBV12-3/TRBV12-4|TRBD1|few|TRBJ2-3
CASSRTTGGTDTQYF
TGTGCCAGCAGTCGAACGACAGGGGGAACAGATACGCAGTATTTT
>TRBV27|-|-|TRBJ2-3
CASSFTHTDTQYF
TGTGCCAGCAGTTTTACCCACACAGATACGCAGTATTTT
>TRBV29-1|TRBD1|many|TRBJ2-7
CSAVGDRGPYEQYF
TGCAGCGCCGTGGGGGACAGGGGGCCCTACGAGCAGTACTTC
>TRBV12-3/TRBV12-4|TRBD1|few|TRBJ2-7
CASSFSTGGLYEQYF
TGTGCCAGCAGTTTTTCTACAGGGGGTTTGTACGAGCAGTACTTC
>TRBV12-3/TRBV12-4|-|-|TRBJ2-1
CASSLALNRGADNEQFF
TGTGCCAGCAGTTTAGCGCTAAATAGGGGCGCCGACAATGAGCAGTTCTTC
>TRBV7-9|-|many|TRBJ1-6
CASSPLIGAYNSPLHF
TGTGCCAGCAGCCCGCTAATTGGGGCCTATAATTCACCCCTCCACTTT
>TRBV12-3/TRBV12-4|-|few|TRBJ2-2
CASTMDIANTGELFF
TGTGCCAGCACCATGGACATCGCGAACACCGGGGAGCTGTTTTTT
>TRBV11-1|TRBD2|few|TRBJ2-3
CASRATSGGSTSTDTQYF
TGTGCCAGCAGGGCGACTAGCGGGGGGTCCACTAGCACAGATACGCAGTATTTT
>TRBV6-2/TRBV6-3|TRBD2|few|TRBJ2-2
CASKTSGVANTGELFF
TGTGCCAGCAAGACTAGCGGCGTCGCGAACACCGGGGAGCTGTTTTTT
>TRBV4-2|TRBD2|-|TRBJ2-3
CASRNAAGETDTQYF
TGTGCCAGCAGGAATGCAGCGGGAGAAACAGATACGCAGTATTTT
>TRBV7-2|-|many|TRBJ2-3
CASSLVLVASDTQYF
TGTGCCAGCAGCTTAGTACTAGTCGCTTCAGATACGCAGTATTTT
>TRBV27|-|few|TRBJ2-2
CASKVVWSAPGELFF
TGTGCCAGCAAGGTCGTTTGGTCCGCCCCCGGGGAGCTGTTTTTT
>TRBV7-6|-|-|TRBJ2-5
CASSFAGLETQYF
TGTGCCAGCAGCTTTGCGGGGCTAGAGACCCAGTACTTC
>TRBV7-9|TRBD1|-|TRBJ1-5
CASSSDRESYQPQHF
TGTGCCAGCAGCTCAGACAGGGAAAGTTATCAGCCCCAGCATTTT
>TRBV4-3|-|many|TRBJ2-1
CASSQDSAGYNEQFF
TGCGCCAGCAGCCAAGATAGCGCGGGGTACAATGAGCAGTTCTTC
>TRBV20-1|-|-|TRBJ1-6
CSAPRRRDVNNSPLHF
TGCAGTGCGCCCAGAAGGAGGGATGTGAATAATTCACCCCTCCACTTT
>TRBV6-5|-|-|TRBJ1-1
CASSYSPGQTEAFF
TGTGCCAGCAGTTACTCTCCAGGGCAGACTGAAGCTTTCTTT
>TRBV5-1|-|few|TRBJ1-1
CASSLEEAGVTEAFF
TGCGCCAGCAGCTTGGAGGAGGCAGGAGTGACTGAAGCTTTCTTT
>TRBV5-4|TRBD1|-|TRBJ1-3
CASSLFGTKTGNF
TGTGCCAGCAGCTTGTTTGGGACCAAGACAGGGAATTTT
>TRBV21-1|-|-|TRBJ1-1
CASRTSTGGRRTEAFF
TGTGCCAGCCGTACCTCTACAGGGGGCAGGAGAACTGAAGCTTTCTTT
>TRBV12-3/TRBV12-4|TRBD2|-|TRBJ2-1
CASSPDRFTSGRAIEQFF
TGTGCCAGCAGTCCGGACAGGTTTACTAGCGGGAGGGCCATTGAGCAGTTCTTC
>TRBV6-5|-|-|TRBJ2-7
CATQGLALEQYF
TGTGCCACCCAAGGGCTGGCCCTCGAGCAGTACTTC
>TRBV3-1|TRBD1|few|TRBJ1-5
CASSLTGQGGQPQHF
TGTGCCAGCAGCCTAACGGGACAGGGTGGTCAGCCCCAGCATTTT
>TRBV6-5|-|once|TRBJ1-1
CASSYARLTEAFF
TGTGCCAGCAGTTACGCTCGGTTGACTGAAGCTTTCTTT
>TRBV12-3/TRBV12-4|-|few|TRBJ2-1
CASSLAGISEQFF
TGTGCCAGCAGTTTAGCGGGGATTTCTGAGCAGTTCTTC
>TRBV7-9|-|many|TRBJ2-7
CASSGRQAYEQYF
TGTGCCAGCAGCGGCCGACAGGCGTACGAGCAGTACTTC